The rows below give T cell receptor beta chains drawn from one sample of a study of T-cell reconstitution after alpha-beta-depleted transplantation in children. TCRdb independently ran MiXCR on the PCR reads; one entry per CDR3 protein. The sample includes 500,000 or so distinct CDR3 sequences, around a third seen only once; the top ten take roughly 2.5%. The material was PBMCs from the stem cell graft donor, obtained from the stem cell graft. The receptors stem from a human donor who donated a stem cell graft to a child with aplastic anemia. CDR3s include the opening cysteine and the closing phenylalanine or tryptophan. The order of the fields is CDR3 protein, CDR3 DNA, J gene, D gene, clone size, V gene. The D gene is left open where the match is weak. Rows may omit the clone size; those that give it use once, few, many or a size class.

CDR3aa: CASSESSSPEAFF
CDR3nt: TGCGCCAGCAGTGAGTCCAGTTCCCCTGAAGCTTTCTTT
j_gene: TRBJ1-1
d_gene: .
abundance: few
v_gene: TRBV10-1

CDR3aa: CASSPDLTGRDTQYF
CDR3nt: TGTGCCAGCAGCCCGGATTTGACAGGCAGAGATACGCAGTATTTT
j_gene: TRBJ2-3
d_gene: .
abundance: .
v_gene: TRBV9

CDR3aa: CASSYRSAATDTQYF
CDR3nt: TGTGCCAGCAGTTACAGGAGTGCAGCCACAGATACGCAGTATTTT
j_gene: TRBJ2-3
d_gene: .
abundance: .
v_gene: TRBV6-5

CDR3aa: CASSLGRTGGQDEQYF
CDR3nt: TGTGCCAGCAGCCTTGGAAGGACAGGGGGTCAGGACGAGCAGTACTTC
j_gene: TRBJ2-7
d_gene: TRBD1
abundance: few
v_gene: TRBV11-2

CDR3aa: CASSVSGIQGIREQYF
CDR3nt: TGTGCCAGTAGTGTCTCCGGGATACAGGGGATACGGGAGCAGTACTTC
j_gene: TRBJ2-7
d_gene: TRBD1
abundance: few
v_gene: TRBV19

CDR3aa: CASSPRTSGATYEQYF
CDR3nt: TGTGCCAGCAGCCCTCGGACTAGCGGAGCCACCTACGAGCAGTACTTC
j_gene: TRBJ2-7
d_gene: TRBD2
abundance: .
v_gene: TRBV7-2

CDR3aa: CASSFRWGRDTQYF
CDR3nt: TGTGCCAGCAGTTTTAGATGGGGTAGAGATACGCAGTATTTT
j_gene: TRBJ2-3
d_gene: .
abundance: .
v_gene: TRBV6-5

CDR3aa: CASSPTSEFYEQYF
CDR3nt: TGTGCCAGCAGCCCAACTAGCGAGTTCTACGAGCAGTACTTC
j_gene: TRBJ2-7
d_gene: TRBD2
abundance: few
v_gene: TRBV5-5

CDR3aa: CASSHSRREGYEQYF
CDR3nt: TGTGCCAGCAGTCACAGTCGGCGGGAGGGCTACGAGCAGTACTTC
j_gene: TRBJ2-7
d_gene: TRBD2
abundance: few
v_gene: TRBV12-3/TRBV12-4

CDR3aa: CAWSVGGYYTDTQYF
CDR3nt: TGTGCCTGGAGTGTGGGGGGGTATTACACAGATACGCAGTATTTT
j_gene: TRBJ2-3
d_gene: TRBD2
abundance: .
v_gene: TRBV30

CDR3aa: CAWSVRGRTNEKLFF
CDR3nt: TGTGCCTGGAGTGTAAGGGGGAGGACTAATGAAAAACTGTTTTTT
j_gene: TRBJ1-4
d_gene: .
abundance: .
v_gene: TRBV30

CDR3aa: CSASTTANNEQFF
CDR3nt: TGCAGTGCTAGTACCACGGCCAACAATGAGCAGTTCTTC
j_gene: TRBJ2-1
d_gene: .
abundance: .
v_gene: TRBV20-1

CDR3aa: CASSPPQGGYGYTF
CDR3nt: TGTGCCAGCTCGCCCCCACAGGGAGGGTATGGCTACACCTTC
j_gene: TRBJ1-2
d_gene: .
abundance: few
v_gene: TRBV18

CDR3aa: CASSLGDRYGYTF
CDR3nt: TGTGCCAGCAGTTTAGGGGACAGATATGGCTACACCTTC
j_gene: TRBJ1-2
d_gene: TRBD1
abundance: few
v_gene: TRBV12-3/TRBV12-4

CDR3aa: CSAPPPGGFNEQFF
CDR3nt: TGCAGTGCCCCCCCCCCGGGAGGGTTCAATGAGCAGTTCTTC
j_gene: TRBJ2-1
d_gene: TRBD2
abundance: .
v_gene: TRBV20-1

CDR3aa: CASSTNSGAEAFF
CDR3nt: TGTGCCAGCTCGACCAACAGTGGCGCTGAAGCTTTCTTT
j_gene: TRBJ1-1
d_gene: .
abundance: few
v_gene: TRBV28

CDR3aa: CASSLTETNYGYTF
CDR3nt: TGTGCCAGCTCGCTGACAGAAACTAACTATGGCTACACCTTC
j_gene: TRBJ1-2
d_gene: .
abundance: .
v_gene: TRBV18

CDR3aa: CSARVQREFLLEQFF
CDR3nt: TGCAGTGCTAGAGTCCAGCGGGAGTTCTTACTTGAGCAGTTCTTC
j_gene: TRBJ2-1
d_gene: TRBD2
abundance: many
v_gene: TRBV20-1

CDR3aa: CASSRTGKETQYF
CDR3nt: TGTGCCAGCAGTAGAACAGGGAAAGAGACCCAGTACTTC
j_gene: TRBJ2-5
d_gene: .
abundance: many
v_gene: TRBV6-5

CDR3aa: CASSLAGFETEAFF
CDR3nt: TGCGCCAGCAGCTTAGCGGGATTCGAGACTGAAGCTTTCTTT
j_gene: TRBJ1-1
d_gene: .
abundance: few
v_gene: TRBV5-1

CDR3aa: CASSSHRDRANSPLHF
CDR3nt: TGTGCCAGCAGCTCCCACCGGGACAGGGCCAATTCACCCCTCCACTTT
j_gene: TRBJ1-6
d_gene: TRBD1
abundance: .
v_gene: TRBV7-9

CDR3aa: CAISESGTEYGYTF
CDR3nt: TGTGCCATCAGTGAGTCAGGGACAGAGTATGGCTACACCTTC
j_gene: TRBJ1-2
d_gene: TRBD1
abundance: .
v_gene: TRBV10-3

CDR3aa: CASSFPGLAGGSTDTQYF
CDR3nt: TGTGCCAGCAGCTTCCCGGGACTAGCGGGAGGAAGCACAGATACGCAGTATTTT
j_gene: TRBJ2-3
d_gene: TRBD2
abundance: .
v_gene: TRBV5-4

CDR3aa: CSVVRLANTDTQYF
CDR3nt: TGCAGCGTTGTACGTCTAGCGAACACAGATACGCAGTATTTT
j_gene: TRBJ2-3
d_gene: .
abundance: few
v_gene: TRBV29-1

CDR3aa: CASSRENTEAFF
CDR3nt: TGTGCCAGCAGCCGAGAGAACACTGAAGCTTTCTTT
j_gene: TRBJ1-1
d_gene: .
abundance: .
v_gene: TRBV11-3

CDR3aa: CASSFGGGSVTKNIQYF
CDR3nt: TGTGCCAGCAGCTTCGGAGGGGGGTCAGTGACCAAAAACATTCAGTACTTC
j_gene: TRBJ2-4
d_gene: .
abundance: .
v_gene: TRBV5-5

CDR3aa: CTSSHPDRGSTEAFF
CDR3nt: TGCACCAGCAGCCACCCCGACAGGGGGAGCACTGAAGCTTTCTTT
j_gene: TRBJ1-1
d_gene: .
abundance: .
v_gene: TRBV1

CDR3aa: CASSRSGVETQYF
CDR3nt: TGTGCCAGCAGCCGCTCAGGGGTGGAGACCCAGTACTTC
j_gene: TRBJ2-5
d_gene: .
abundance: .
v_gene: TRBV7-9

CDR3aa: CDSSYYERTATNEKLFF
CDR3nt: TGTGACAGCAGTTACTACGAGAGGACAGCAACTAATGAAAAACTGTTTTTT
j_gene: TRBJ1-4
d_gene: .
abundance: .
v_gene: TRBV6-2/TRBV6-3

CDR3aa: CASSFGEGLNEQFF
CDR3nt: TGCGCCAGCAGCTTCGGGGAGGGCCTAAATGAGCAGTTCTTC
j_gene: TRBJ2-1
d_gene: TRBD2
abundance: .
v_gene: TRBV5-1

CDR3aa: CSVSQGALGNQPQHF
CDR3nt: TGCAGCGTTTCCCAGGGGGCTCTTGGCAATCAGCCCCAGCATTTT
j_gene: TRBJ1-5
d_gene: TRBD1
abundance: few
v_gene: TRBV29-1

CDR3aa: CASSLAGEAGTQYF
CDR3nt: TGTGCCAGCAGCTTAGCCGGGGAGGCAGGTACGCAGTATTTT
j_gene: TRBJ2-3
d_gene: .
abundance: few
v_gene: TRBV7-9

CDR3aa: CASSLKELAGGRYEQYF
CDR3nt: TGTGCCAGCAGCTTAAAGGAGCTAGCGGGAGGACGGTACGAGCAGTACTTC
j_gene: TRBJ2-7
d_gene: TRBD2
abundance: .
v_gene: TRBV7-3

CDR3aa: CSARDVGGRTDTQYF
CDR3nt: TGCAGTGCTAGAGATGTGGGTGGGAGAACGGATACGCAGTATTTT
j_gene: TRBJ2-3
d_gene: .
abundance: .
v_gene: TRBV20-1

CDR3aa: CSDRLAGRYEQYF
CDR3nt: TGCAGTGACAGACTAGCGGGTCGATACGAGCAGTACTTC
j_gene: TRBJ2-7
d_gene: TRBD2
abundance: .
v_gene: TRBV20-1

CDR3aa: CASSAGTELQETQYF
CDR3nt: TGTGCCAGCAGCGCGGGGACAGAACTTCAAGAGACCCAGTACTTC
j_gene: TRBJ2-5
d_gene: .
abundance: once
v_gene: TRBV28

CDR3aa: CASSGRAENTGELFF
CDR3nt: TGCGCCAGCAGCGGTAGGGCAGAGAACACCGGGGAGCTGTTTTTT
j_gene: TRBJ2-2
d_gene: .
abundance: once
v_gene: TRBV5-1

CDR3aa: CASSEAARAVEQYF
CDR3nt: TGCGCCAGCAGCGAAGCAGCCCGCGCGGTGGAGCAGTACTTC
j_gene: TRBJ2-7
d_gene: .
abundance: .
v_gene: TRBV5-1

CDR3aa: CASSFGTGGPYGYTF
CDR3nt: TGTGCCAGCAGTTTTGGGACAGGGGGCCCCTATGGCTACACCTTC
j_gene: TRBJ1-2
d_gene: TRBD1
abundance: few
v_gene: TRBV12-3/TRBV12-4

CDR3aa: CASSQGGQGAYEQYF
CDR3nt: TGTGCCAGCAGCCAAGGGGGTCAGGGGGCCTACGAGCAGTACTTC
j_gene: TRBJ2-7
d_gene: TRBD1
abundance: .
v_gene: TRBV4-2

CDR3aa: CAWAVGGRFSSSYNEQFF
CDR3nt: TGTGCCTGGGCGGTAGGCGGGAGGTTCTCTAGCTCCTACAATGAGCAGTTCTTC
j_gene: TRBJ2-1
d_gene: TRBD2
abundance: .
v_gene: TRBV30

CDR3aa: CAWGASGGYNEQFF
CDR3nt: TGTGCCTGGGGGGCTAGCGGGGGCTACAATGAGCAGTTCTTC
j_gene: TRBJ2-1
d_gene: TRBD2
abundance: .
v_gene: TRBV30

CDR3aa: CSASSTNKYNEQFF
CDR3nt: TGCAGTGCTAGTAGCACAAATAAGTACAATGAGCAGTTCTTC
j_gene: TRBJ2-1
d_gene: .
abundance: .
v_gene: TRBV20-1

CDR3aa: CASSLESAVYTGELFF
CDR3nt: TGCGCCAGCAGCTTGGAATCAGCGGTTTACACCGGGGAGCTGTTTTTT
j_gene: TRBJ2-2
d_gene: .
abundance: few
v_gene: TRBV5-1

CDR3aa: CASSFPLAGFTDTQYF
CDR3nt: TGTGCCAGCAGTTTCCCGCTAGCGGGATTCACAGATACGCAGTATTTT
j_gene: TRBJ2-3
d_gene: TRBD2
abundance: .
v_gene: TRBV28

CDR3aa: CATSDFQEYPDTQYF
CDR3nt: TGTGCCACCAGTGATTTTCAGGAGTACCCAGATACGCAGTATTTT
j_gene: TRBJ2-3
d_gene: .
abundance: .
v_gene: TRBV24-1

CDR3aa: CASSRDGTGTSMDTGELFF
CDR3nt: TGTGCCAGCAGCCGAGATGGAACCGGGACTAGTATGGACACCGGGGAGCTGTTTTTT
j_gene: TRBJ2-2
d_gene: TRBD2
abundance: .
v_gene: TRBV7-3

CDR3aa: CASSTDRGDQYF
CDR3nt: TGTGCCAGCAGCACAGACAGGGGAGACCAGTACTTC
j_gene: TRBJ2-5
d_gene: TRBD1
abundance: .
v_gene: TRBV12-3/TRBV12-4

CDR3aa: CATSDPGLAGVPSEQFF
CDR3nt: TGTGCCACCAGTGACCCCGGACTAGCGGGGGTCCCCTCCGAGCAGTTCTTC
j_gene: TRBJ2-1
d_gene: TRBD2
abundance: .
v_gene: TRBV24-1

CDR3aa: CSASTTSESSYNEQFF
CDR3nt: TGCAGTGCTAGTACTACTAGCGAGAGCTCCTACAATGAGCAGTTCTTC
j_gene: TRBJ2-1
d_gene: TRBD2
abundance: .
v_gene: TRBV20-1

CDR3aa: CASGYRTSATDEQFF
CDR3nt: TGTGCTAGTGGTTACCGGACTAGCGCTACCGATGAGCAGTTCTTC
j_gene: TRBJ2-1
d_gene: TRBD2
abundance: .
v_gene: TRBV12-5

CDR3aa: CSARGGTANEKLFF
CDR3nt: TGCAGCGCTAGAGGGGGGACCGCTAATGAAAAACTGTTTTTT
j_gene: TRBJ1-4
d_gene: .
abundance: .
v_gene: TRBV29-1

CDR3aa: CASSLSGAEAETQYF
CDR3nt: TGTGCCAGCAGCTTGAGCGGTGCTGAGGCGGAGACCCAGTACTTC
j_gene: TRBJ2-5
d_gene: .
abundance: few
v_gene: TRBV7-2

CDR3aa: CASSTDRGLHEQYF
CDR3nt: TGTGCCAGCAGCACAGACAGGGGGCTCCACGAGCAGTACTTC
j_gene: TRBJ2-7
d_gene: TRBD1
abundance: .
v_gene: TRBV11-2

CDR3aa: CASSLYLTGGNEQFF
CDR3nt: TGTGCCAGCAGTCTTTATTTAACAGGGGGCAATGAGCAGTTCTTC
j_gene: TRBJ2-1
d_gene: TRBD1
abundance: .
v_gene: TRBV12-3/TRBV12-4

CDR3aa: CASSHRGPTDTQYF
CDR3nt: TGTGCCAGCAGCCACCGAGGGCCCACAGATACGCAGTATTTT
j_gene: TRBJ2-3
d_gene: .
abundance: .
v_gene: TRBV12-3/TRBV12-4

CDR3aa: CASSLWTGGTGYTF
CDR3nt: TGTGCCAGCAGCCTATGGACAGGGGGCACTGGCTACACCTTC
j_gene: TRBJ1-2
d_gene: TRBD1
abundance: .
v_gene: TRBV7-9

CDR3aa: CASSFLAGSVETQYF
CDR3nt: TGTGCCAGCAGTTTCTTAGCGGGTTCTGTGGAGACCCAGTACTTC
j_gene: TRBJ2-5
d_gene: TRBD2
abundance: .
v_gene: TRBV12-3/TRBV12-4

CDR3aa: CASRLGGTSYEQYF
CDR3nt: TGTGCCAGCAGGCTGGGCGGGACCTCCTACGAGCAGTACTTC
j_gene: TRBJ2-7
d_gene: .
abundance: .
v_gene: TRBV28

CDR3aa: CASSLHPVYEQFF
CDR3nt: TGTGCCAGCAGTTTGCACCCGGTCTATGAGCAGTTCTTC
j_gene: TRBJ2-1
d_gene: .
abundance: .
v_gene: TRBV28